This T cell receptor beta chain originates from a study of beta chain features in type 1 diabetes. Study summary: Healthy donors and patients had similar age, gender and cell yields.

Findings and limits, study-wide: A closer apparent resemblance between naive, central memory and Treg TCRB repertoires was seen in patients than in healthy donors. There was a moderate but significant shortening of TCRB CDR3s in all four CD4+ subsets of Type 1 diabetes patients.

Comment on this clone: No antigen is known for it.

Heparinised blood was drawn once per donor, averaging roughly 120 mL. The investigators reverse transcribed all of the isolated RNA, so they sequenced expressed TCRB transcripts. The method was immunoSEQ multiplex PCR; TCRdb's version includes in-frame clones alone and lacks a portion of them. The sample includes about 930,000 clones, roughly a sixth seen only once; the top ten take around 0.02%. The CDR3 length is 15 residues. V gave up 0 bases and J gave up 8 bases; unmatched junction bases: 8. CDR1 and CDR2 from the germline V gene are SGHNT and YYREEE (reference sequence). V is TRBV5-4 and J is TRBJ1-2, with 9 bases that match TRBD1. The sequencing input was naive CD4+ T cells from blood. The origin of this receptor is a woman aged 18 to 35 in good health. The CDR3 here is CASSLARTGVDGYTF. CDR3 in DNA: TGTGCCAGCAGCTTGGCTCGGACAGGGGTGGACGGCTACACCTTC.